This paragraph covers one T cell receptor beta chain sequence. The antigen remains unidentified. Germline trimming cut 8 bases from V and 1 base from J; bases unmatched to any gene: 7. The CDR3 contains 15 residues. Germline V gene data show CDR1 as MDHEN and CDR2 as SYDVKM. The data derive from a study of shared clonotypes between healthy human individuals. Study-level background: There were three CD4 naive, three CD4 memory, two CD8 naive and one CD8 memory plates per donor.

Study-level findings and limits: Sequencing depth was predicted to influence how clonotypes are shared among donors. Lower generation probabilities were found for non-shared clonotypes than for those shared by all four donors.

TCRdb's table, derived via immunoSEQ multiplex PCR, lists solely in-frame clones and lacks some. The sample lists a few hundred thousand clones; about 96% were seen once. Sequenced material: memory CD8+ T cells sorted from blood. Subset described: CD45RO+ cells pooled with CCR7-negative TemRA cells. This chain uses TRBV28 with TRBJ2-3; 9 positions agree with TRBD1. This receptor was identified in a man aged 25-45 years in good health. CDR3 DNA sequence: TGTGCCAGCTGCACACAGGGGGCTGGCACAGATACGCAGTATTTT. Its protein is CASCTQGAGTDTQYF.